Described below is a single TCR beta chain sequence and its context. Its antigen is unidentified. The length of the CDR3 is 13 residues. Trimming cost V 0 bases and J 10 bases, with 10 bases left between them. Germline CDR1 and CDR2: ENHRY and SYGVKD. TCRdb analysed the 5' RACE reads with MiXCR anew, one entry per CDR3 protein. The table records almost 550,000 distinct CDR3 sequences, approximately 20% of them present only once. This entry belongs to a study of T-cell memory formation after mild COVID-19. Study-level findings and limits: Contracting CD8+ clones were enriched in EMRA, CD4+ mainly in CM and EM. Clonal second-wave expansions that peaked on day 37 had unconfirmed SARS-CoV-2 specificity.

The gene calls are TRBV10-3 and TRBJ2-1; D uncertain. This clonotype was sampled from an adult woman who had mild COVID-19 (a few samples of this study predate the infection). Cell type and time point are not known. The sequenced material came from PBMCs or a T cell subset sorted from them (not recorded which). CDR3 protein: CAISESGAAEQFF. CDR3 coding DNA: TGTGCCATCAGTGAGTCAGGAGCAGCCGAGCAGTTCTTC.